The T cell receptor (beta chain) described here comes from a study of T-cell memory formation after mild COVID-19. Looking at the study overall: Clusters of TCRs were largely donor specific.

This clonotype showed up just a few times. Antigen specificity is unknown. Regarding the study as a whole: CD4/CD8 balance held among clones contracting day 15 to 85, and later expanders leaned CD4+. Detection of some responders pre-infection suggested pre-existing cross-reactive memory T cells participated.

CDR1 MDHEN and CDR2 SYDVKM come from the germline V gene. The CDR3 has 17 amino acids. Trimming left V 7 bases short and J 1 base short, with 22 bases between. 5'RACE primed at constant segments yielded TCR alpha and TCR beta cDNA libraries bearing sample barcodes and UMIs. Each CDR3 protein is one row after TCRdb ran MiXCR on the 5' RACE reads. The table shows over 55,000 distinct CDR3 sequences, with approximately 9.5% occurring only once. This chain joins TRBV28 and TRBJ1-1; D is uncertain. Sequenced material: PBMCs or a T cell subset sorted from them (not recorded which). The receptor was derived from a man younger than 35 who had mild COVID-19 (a few samples of this study predate the infection). Cell type and time point are not known. The CDR3 spells CASNPAEGDFGNTEAFF. The CDR3, as DNA: TGTGCCAGCAACCCTGCGGAGGGAGATTTTGGGAACACTGAAGCTTTCTTT.